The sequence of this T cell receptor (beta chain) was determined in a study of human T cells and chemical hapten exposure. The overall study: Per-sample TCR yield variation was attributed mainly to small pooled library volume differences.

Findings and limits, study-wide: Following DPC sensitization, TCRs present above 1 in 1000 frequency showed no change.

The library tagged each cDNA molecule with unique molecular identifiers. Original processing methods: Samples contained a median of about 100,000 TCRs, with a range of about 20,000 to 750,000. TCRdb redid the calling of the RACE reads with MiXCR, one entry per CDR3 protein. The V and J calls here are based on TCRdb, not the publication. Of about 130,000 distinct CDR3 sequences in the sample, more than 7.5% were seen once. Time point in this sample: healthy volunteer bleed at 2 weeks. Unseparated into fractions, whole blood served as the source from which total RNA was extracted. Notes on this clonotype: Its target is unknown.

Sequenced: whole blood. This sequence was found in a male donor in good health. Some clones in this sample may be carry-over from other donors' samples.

The CDR3 region has the DNA TGTGCCACCAGTCGGGGAAGCAATCAGCCCCAGCATTTT. Translation: CATSRGSNQPQHF. This chain uses TRBV24-1 with TRBJ1-5; D remains ambiguous. Trimming pared 6 bases from V and 1 base from J, leaving 6 bases between. From germline, CDR1 is KGHDR and CDR2 SFDVKD. The CDR3 length is 13 residues.